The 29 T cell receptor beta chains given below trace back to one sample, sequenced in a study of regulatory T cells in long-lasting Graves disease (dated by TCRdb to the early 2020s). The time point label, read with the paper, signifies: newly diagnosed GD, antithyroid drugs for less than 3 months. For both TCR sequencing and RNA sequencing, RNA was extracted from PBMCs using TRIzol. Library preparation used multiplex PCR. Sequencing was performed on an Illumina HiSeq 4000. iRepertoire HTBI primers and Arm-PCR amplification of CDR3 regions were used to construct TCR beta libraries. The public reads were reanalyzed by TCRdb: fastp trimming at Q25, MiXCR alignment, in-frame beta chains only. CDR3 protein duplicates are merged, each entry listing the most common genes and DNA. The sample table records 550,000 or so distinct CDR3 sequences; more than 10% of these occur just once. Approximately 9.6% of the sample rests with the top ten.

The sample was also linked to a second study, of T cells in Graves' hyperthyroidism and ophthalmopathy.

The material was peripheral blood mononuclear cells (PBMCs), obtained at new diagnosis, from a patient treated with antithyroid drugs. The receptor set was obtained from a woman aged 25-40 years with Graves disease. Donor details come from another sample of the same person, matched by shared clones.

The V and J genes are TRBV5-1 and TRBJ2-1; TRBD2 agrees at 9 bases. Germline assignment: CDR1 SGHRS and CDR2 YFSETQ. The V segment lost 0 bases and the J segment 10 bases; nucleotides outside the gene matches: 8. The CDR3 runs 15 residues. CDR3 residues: CASSLVVAGVHEQFF. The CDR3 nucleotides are TGCGCCAGCAGCTTGGTGGTAGCGGGAGTACACGAGCAGTTCTTC.

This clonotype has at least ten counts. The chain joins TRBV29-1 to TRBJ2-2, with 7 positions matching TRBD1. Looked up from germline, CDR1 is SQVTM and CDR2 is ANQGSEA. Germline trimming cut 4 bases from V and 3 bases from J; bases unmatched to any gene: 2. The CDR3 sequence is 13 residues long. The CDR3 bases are TGCAGCGTTGGGGGACAGTACACCGGGGAGCTGTTTTTT. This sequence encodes CSVGGQYTGELFF.

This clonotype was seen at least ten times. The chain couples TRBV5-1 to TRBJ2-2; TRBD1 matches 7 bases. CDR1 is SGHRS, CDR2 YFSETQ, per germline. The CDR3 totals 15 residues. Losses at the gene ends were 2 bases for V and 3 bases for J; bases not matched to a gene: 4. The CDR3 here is CASSFSGTDTGELFF. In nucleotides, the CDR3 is TGCGCCAGCAGCTTTTCAGGGACAGACACCGGGGAGCTGTTTTTT.

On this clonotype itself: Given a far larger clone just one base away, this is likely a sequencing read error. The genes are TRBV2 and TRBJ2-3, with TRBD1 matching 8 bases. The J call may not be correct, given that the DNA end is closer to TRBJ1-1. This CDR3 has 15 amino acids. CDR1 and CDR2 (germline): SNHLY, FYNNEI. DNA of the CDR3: TGTGCCAGCATGGCAGGGGGCCTTATGAACATTGAAGCTTTCTTT. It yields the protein CASMAGGLMNIEAFF.

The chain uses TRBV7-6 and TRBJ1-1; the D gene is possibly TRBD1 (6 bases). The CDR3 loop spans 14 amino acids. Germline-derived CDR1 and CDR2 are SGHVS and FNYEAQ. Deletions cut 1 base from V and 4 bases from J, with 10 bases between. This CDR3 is CASSLVGGSTEAFF. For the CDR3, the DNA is TGTGCCAGCAGCTTAGTAGGGGGTTCCACTGAAGCTTTCTTT.

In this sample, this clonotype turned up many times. CDR3 residues: CATESDRHLEQYF. As DNA, the CDR3 is TGTGCCACAGAAAGTGACAGACACCTCGAGCAGTACTTC. This chain uses TRBV2 with TRBJ2-7; TRBD1 might be the D (5 bases). The V gene's germline CDR1 is SNHLY and CDR2 FYNNEI. V lost 10 bases, J lost 6 bases, and 19 bases lay in between. The CDR3 contains 13 residues.

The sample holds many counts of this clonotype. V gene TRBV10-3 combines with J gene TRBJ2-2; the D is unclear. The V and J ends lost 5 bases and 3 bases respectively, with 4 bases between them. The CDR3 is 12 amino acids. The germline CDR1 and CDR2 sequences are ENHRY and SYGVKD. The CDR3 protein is CAISRDTGELFF. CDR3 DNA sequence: TGTGCCATCAGTAGGGACACCGGGGAGCTGTTTTTT.

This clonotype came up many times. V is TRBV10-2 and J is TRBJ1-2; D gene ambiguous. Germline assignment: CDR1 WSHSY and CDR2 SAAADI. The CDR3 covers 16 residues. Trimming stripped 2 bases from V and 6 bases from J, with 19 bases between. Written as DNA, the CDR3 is TGCGCCAGCAGTGAGAACTCGGTGGCGACCTGGGATGGCTACACCTTC. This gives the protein CASSENSVATWDGYTF.

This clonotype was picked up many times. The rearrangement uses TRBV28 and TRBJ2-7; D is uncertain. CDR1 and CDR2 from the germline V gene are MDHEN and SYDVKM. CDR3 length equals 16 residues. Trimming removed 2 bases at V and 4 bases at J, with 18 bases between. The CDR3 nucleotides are TGTGCCAGCAGTTTACTCTCCCGCCGAGACGGTTACGAGCAGTACTTC. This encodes CASSLLSRRDGYEQYF.

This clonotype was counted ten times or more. CDR3 DNA: TGCAGTGCTACCGACGGGGAGGGCCCGGGGACCCAGTACTTC. Translating gives CSATDGEGPGTQYF. V and J are TRBV20-1 and TRBJ2-5; 7 nucleotides align to TRBD2. Unmatched junction bases numbered 12, after V lost 4 bases and J lost 7 bases. The CDR3 contains 14 residues. Germline CDR1 reads DFQATT; CDR2 reads SNEGSKA (reference sequence).

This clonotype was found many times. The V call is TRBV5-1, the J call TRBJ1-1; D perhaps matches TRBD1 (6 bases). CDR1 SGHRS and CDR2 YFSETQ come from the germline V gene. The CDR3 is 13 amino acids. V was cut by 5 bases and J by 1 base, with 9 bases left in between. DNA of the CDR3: TGCGCCAGCAGGCCGGGACAGAACACTGAAGCTTTCTTT. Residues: CASRPGQNTEAFF.

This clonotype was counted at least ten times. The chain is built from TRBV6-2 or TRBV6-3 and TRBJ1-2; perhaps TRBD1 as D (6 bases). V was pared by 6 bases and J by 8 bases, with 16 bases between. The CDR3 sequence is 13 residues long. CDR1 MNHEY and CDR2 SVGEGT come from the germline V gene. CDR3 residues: CASSPYRAQGYTF. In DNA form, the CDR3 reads TGTGCCAGCAGCCCCTACAGGGCCCAGGGCTACACCTTC.

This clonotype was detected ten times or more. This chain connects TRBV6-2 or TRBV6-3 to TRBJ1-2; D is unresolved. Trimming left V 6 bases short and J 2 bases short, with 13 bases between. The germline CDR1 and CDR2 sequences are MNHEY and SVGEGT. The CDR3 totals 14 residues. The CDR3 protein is CASSPTASNYGYTF. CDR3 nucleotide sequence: TGTGCCAGCAGCCCCACAGCTAGCAACTATGGCTACACCTTC.

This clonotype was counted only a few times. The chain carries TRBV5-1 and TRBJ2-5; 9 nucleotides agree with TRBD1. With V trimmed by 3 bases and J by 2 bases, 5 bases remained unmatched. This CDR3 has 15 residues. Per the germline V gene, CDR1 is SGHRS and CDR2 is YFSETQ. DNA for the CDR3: TGCGCCAGCAGCTCACAGACAGGGGGGCAAGAGACCCAGTACTTC. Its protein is CASSSQTGGQETQYF.

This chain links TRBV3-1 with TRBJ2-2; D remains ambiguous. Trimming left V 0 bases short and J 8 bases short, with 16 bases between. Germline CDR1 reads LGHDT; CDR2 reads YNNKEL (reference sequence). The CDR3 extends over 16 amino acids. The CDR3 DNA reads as TGTGCCAGCAGCCAAGACCCCCGCCACACGGCAGGGGAGCTGTTTTTT. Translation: CASSQDPRHTAGELFF.

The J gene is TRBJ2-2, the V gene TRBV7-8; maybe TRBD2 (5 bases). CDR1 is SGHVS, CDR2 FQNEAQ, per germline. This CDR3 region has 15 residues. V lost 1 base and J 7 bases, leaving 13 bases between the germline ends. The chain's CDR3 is CASSLGASIGGELFF. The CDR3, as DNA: TGTGCCAGCAGCTTAGGTGCTAGCATCGGCGGGGAGCTGTTTTTT.

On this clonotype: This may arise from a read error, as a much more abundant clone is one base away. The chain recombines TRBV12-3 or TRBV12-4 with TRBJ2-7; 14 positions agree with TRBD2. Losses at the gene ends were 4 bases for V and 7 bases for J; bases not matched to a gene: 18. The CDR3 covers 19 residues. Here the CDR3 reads CASSSGLAGAASSYNEQYF. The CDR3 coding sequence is TGTGCCAGCAGTTCGGGACTAGCGGGAGCTGCGAGCTCCTACAATGAGCAGTACTTC.

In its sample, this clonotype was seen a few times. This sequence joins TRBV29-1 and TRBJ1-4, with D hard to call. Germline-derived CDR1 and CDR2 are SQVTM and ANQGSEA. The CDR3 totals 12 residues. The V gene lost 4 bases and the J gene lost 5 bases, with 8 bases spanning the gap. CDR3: CSVADANEKLFF. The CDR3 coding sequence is TGCAGCGTTGCCGATGCCAATGAAAAACTGTTTTTT.

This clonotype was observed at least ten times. CDR3 coding DNA: TGTGCCAGCAGCTTAGGCGGGACCATTTATACGCAGTATTTT. Amino acid sequence: CASSLGGTIYTQYF. The J gene is TRBJ2-3, the V gene TRBV13; either TRBD1 or TRBD2 may fit D (5 bases each). Germline V gene data show CDR1 as PRHDT and CDR2 as FYEKMQ (reference sequence). The germline V and J ends were trimmed by 0 bases and 7 bases, with 11 bases remaining between them. This CDR3 spans 14 amino acids. Filled out from reference TRBV13 and TRBJ2-3, the complete variable domain reads AAGVIQSPRHLIKEKRETATLKCYPIPRHDTVYWYQQGPGQDPQFLISFYEKMQSDKGSIPDRFSAQQFSDYHSELNMSSLELGDSALYFCASSLGGTIYTQYFGPGTRLTVL.

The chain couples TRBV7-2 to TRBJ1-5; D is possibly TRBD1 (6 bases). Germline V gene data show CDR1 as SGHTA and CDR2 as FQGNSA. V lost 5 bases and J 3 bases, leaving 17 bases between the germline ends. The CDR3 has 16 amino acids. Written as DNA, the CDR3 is TGTGCCAGCAGCCCCCGAGCGACAGGAATCAATCAGCCCCAGCATTTT. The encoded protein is CASSPRATGINQPQHF.

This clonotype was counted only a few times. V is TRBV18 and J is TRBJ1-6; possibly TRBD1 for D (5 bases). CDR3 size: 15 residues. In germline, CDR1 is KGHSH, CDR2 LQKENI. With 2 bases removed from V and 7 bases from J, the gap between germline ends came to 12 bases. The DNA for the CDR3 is TGTGCCAGCTCACCAGTGGGACTTTACAATTCACCCCTCCACTTT. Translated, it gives CASSPVGLYNSPLHF.

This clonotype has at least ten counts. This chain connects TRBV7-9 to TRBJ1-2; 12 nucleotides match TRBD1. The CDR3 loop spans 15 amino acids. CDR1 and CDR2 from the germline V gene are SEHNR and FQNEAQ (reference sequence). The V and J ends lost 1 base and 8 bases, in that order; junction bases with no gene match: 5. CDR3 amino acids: CASSLVGQGAPGYTF. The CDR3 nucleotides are TGTGCCAGCAGCTTAGTGGGACAGGGGGCGCCGGGCTACACCTTC. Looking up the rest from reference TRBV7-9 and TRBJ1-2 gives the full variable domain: DTGVSQNPRHKITKRGQNVTFRCDPISEHNRLYWYRQTLGQGPEFLTYFQNEAQLEKSRLLSDRFSAERPKGSFSTLEIQRTEQGDSAMYLCASSLVGQGAPGYTFGSGTRLTVV.

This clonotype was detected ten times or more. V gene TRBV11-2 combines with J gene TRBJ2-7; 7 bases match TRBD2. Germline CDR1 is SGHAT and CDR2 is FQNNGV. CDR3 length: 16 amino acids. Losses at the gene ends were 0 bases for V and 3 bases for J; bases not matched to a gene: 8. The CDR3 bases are TGTGCCAGCAGCTTAGATGGAATAGCGGGCCTCTACGAGCAGTACTTC. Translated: CASSLDGIAGLYEQYF.

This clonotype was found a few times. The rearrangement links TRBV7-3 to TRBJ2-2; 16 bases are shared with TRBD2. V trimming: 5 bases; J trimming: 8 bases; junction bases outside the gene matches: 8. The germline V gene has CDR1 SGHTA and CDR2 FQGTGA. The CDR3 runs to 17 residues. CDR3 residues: CASSPGLAGGPAGELFF. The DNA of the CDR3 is TGTGCCAGCAGCCCGGGACTAGCGGGAGGGCCGGCGGGGGAGCTGTTTTTT.

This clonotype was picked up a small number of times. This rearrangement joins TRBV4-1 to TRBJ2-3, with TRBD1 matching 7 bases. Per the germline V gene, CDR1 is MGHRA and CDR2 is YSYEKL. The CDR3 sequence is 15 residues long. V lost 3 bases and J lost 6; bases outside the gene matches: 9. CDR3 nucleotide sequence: TGCGCCAGCAGCCAGAGAGACAGGGATTTCGATACGCAGTATTTT. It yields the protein CASSQRDRDFDTQYF.

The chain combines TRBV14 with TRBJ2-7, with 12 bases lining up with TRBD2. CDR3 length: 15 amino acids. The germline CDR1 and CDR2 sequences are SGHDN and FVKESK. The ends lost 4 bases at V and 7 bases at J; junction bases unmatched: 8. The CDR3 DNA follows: TGTGCCAGCAGCCTCGGACTAGCGGGACGAGGGGAGCAGTACTTC. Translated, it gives CASSLGLAGRGEQYF.

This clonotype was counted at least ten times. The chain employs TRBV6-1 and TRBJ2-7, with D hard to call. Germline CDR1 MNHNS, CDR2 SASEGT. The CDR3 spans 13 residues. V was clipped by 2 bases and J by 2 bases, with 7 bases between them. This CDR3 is CASSELATYEQYF. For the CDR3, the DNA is TGTGCCAGCAGTGAACTGGCTACCTACGAGCAGTACTTC.

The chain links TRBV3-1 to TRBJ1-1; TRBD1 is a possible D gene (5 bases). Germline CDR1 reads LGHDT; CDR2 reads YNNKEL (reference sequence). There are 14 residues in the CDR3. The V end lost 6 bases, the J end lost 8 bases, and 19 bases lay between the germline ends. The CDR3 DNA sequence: TGTGCCAGCAGTGGGGTTAGTGGGGGTATAGAAGCTTTCTTT. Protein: CASSGVSGGIEAFF.

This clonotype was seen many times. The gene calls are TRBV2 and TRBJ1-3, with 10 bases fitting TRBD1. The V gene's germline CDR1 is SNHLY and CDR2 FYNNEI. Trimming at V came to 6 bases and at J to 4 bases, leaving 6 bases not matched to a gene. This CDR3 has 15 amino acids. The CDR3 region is CASRKRTGGGNTIYF. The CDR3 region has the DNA TGTGCCAGCAGAAAGAGGACAGGGGGAGGAAACACCATATATTTT.